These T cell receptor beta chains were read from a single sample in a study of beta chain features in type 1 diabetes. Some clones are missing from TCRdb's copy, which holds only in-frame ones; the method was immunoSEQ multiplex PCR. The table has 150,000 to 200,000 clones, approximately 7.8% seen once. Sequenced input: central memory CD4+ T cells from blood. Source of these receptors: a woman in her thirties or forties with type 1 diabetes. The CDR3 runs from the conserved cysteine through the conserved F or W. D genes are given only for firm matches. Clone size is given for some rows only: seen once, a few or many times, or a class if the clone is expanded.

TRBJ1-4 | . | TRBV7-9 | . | CASSPDSPNEKLFF | TGTGCCAGCAGCCCGGACAGCCCTAATGAAAAACTGTTTTTT
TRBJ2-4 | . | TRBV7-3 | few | CASSATGGGQNIQYF | TGTGCCAGCAGCGCCACCGGGGGAGGACAAAACATTCAGTACTTC
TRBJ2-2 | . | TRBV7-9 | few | CASSPSGDRLTGELFF | TGTGCCAGCAGCCCCAGCGGGGACAGGCTCACCGGGGAGCTGTTTTTT
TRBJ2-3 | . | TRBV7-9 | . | CASSPGGIADTQYF | TGTGCCAGCAGCCCAGGGGGGATAGCAGATACGCAGTATTTT
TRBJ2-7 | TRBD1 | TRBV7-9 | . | CASTLSGGSYEQYF | TGTGCCAGCACCCTATCAGGGGGATCCTACGAGCAGTACTTC
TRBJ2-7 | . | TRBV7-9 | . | CASSPNSGEQYF | TGTGCCAGCAGCCCAAACTCCGGCGAGCAGTACTTC
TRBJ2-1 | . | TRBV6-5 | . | CASTTGYNEQFF | TGTGCCAGCACCACGGGTTACAATGAGCAGTTCTTC
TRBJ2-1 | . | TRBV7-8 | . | CASSLWANNEQFF | TGTGCCAGCAGCTTATGGGCGAACAATGAGCAGTTCTTC
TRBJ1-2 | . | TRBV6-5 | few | CASSSGGTALDYGYTF | TGTGCCAGCAGTTCTGGGGGGACCGCTTTGGACTATGGCTACACCTTC
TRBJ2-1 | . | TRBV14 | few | CASSQDLRLPYNEQFF | TGTGCCAGCAGCCAAGATTTACGACTACCCTACAATGAGCAGTTCTTC
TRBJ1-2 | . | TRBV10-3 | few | CAIEAAGRFTF | TGTGCCATCGAGGCCGCGGGAAGGTTCACCTTC
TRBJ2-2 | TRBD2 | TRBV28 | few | CASSFQRGGTGELFF | TGTGCCAGCAGTTTCCAGCGGGGAGGGACCGGGGAGCTGTTTTTT
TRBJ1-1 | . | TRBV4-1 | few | CASSHLTGSRVEAFF | TGCGCCAGCAGCCACCTGACTGGGAGCCGGGTTGAAGCTTTCTTT
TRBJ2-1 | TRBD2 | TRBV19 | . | CASSTPGLQHNEQFF | TGTGCCAGTAGTACCCCGGGACTACAACACAATGAGCAGTTCTTC
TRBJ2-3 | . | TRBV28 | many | CASSLAQGTDTQYF | TGTGCCAGCAGTTTGGCCCAGGGGACAGATACGCAGTATTTT
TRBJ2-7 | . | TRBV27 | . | CASSRKGESSYEQYF | TGTGCCAGCAGTCGAAAGGGGGAAAGCTCCTACGAGCAGTACTTC
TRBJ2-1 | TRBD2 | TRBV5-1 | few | CASSLSSGTFNEQFF | TGCGCCAGCAGCTTGAGTAGCGGGACGTTTAATGAGCAGTTCTTC
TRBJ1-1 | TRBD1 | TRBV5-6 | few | CASSLRTGGLNTEAFF | TGTGCCAGCAGCCTTCGGACAGGGGGCCTGAACACTGAAGCTTTCTTT
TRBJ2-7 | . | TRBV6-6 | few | CASSYEDEQYF | TGTGCCAGCAGTTACGAGGACGAGCAGTACTTC